One and the same sample provided the 5 T cell receptor beta chains below, sequenced in a study of blood T cells in healthy people across ages. PCR was performed a second time for about 7 to 11 cycles using a sample-barcoded 5' primer and a J-beta primer mix. MiXCR, run by TCRdb on the 5' RACE reads, gives a single entry per CDR3 protein. This table has 700,000 or so distinct CDR3 sequences, approximately 40% appearing once. The sample taken for sequencing was blood. Receptor source: a man older than 75 in good health.

This clonotype was observed a handful of times. The chain recombines TRBV6-5 with TRBJ1-2, with TRBD1 identical over 8 bases. From germline, CDR1 is MNHEY and CDR2 SVGAGI. The CDR3 runs to 13 residues. Trimming cost V 6 bases and J 6 bases; bases outside gene matches: 6. The CDR3 spells CASSLDRVDGYTF. For the CDR3, the DNA is TGTGCCAGCAGCCTGGACAGGGTGGATGGCTACACCTTC.

This clonotype appeared many times. The chain combines TRBV10-3 with TRBJ2-5; 13 nucleotides agree with TRBD2. Germline V gene lookup returns CDR1 ENHRY and CDR2 SYGVKD. The CDR3 totals 15 residues. J gave up 9 bases and V 3 bases, and 7 bases lay outside the gene matches. CDR3 sequence (DNA): TGTGCCATCAGTGAAGCCGGGACTAGCGGGGTGTCCCAGTACTTC. Protein product: CAISEAGTSGVSQYF.

There are a few counts of this clonotype. CDR3: CASSLDLYNSPLHF. The CDR3 DNA reads TGCGCCAGCAGCTTGGATCTATATAATTCACCCCTCCACTTT. This chain joins TRBV5-1 and TRBJ1-6; D is undetermined. This CDR3 region has 14 residues. Per the germline V gene, CDR1 is SGHRS and CDR2 is YFSETQ. The ends were cut back, 0 bases at V and 4 bases at J, with 5 bases in the middle.

The rearrangement joins TRBV4-3 to TRBJ2-5, with TRBD1 as a possible D gene (5 bases). Germline V gene data show CDR1 as LGHNA and CDR2 as YSLEER. This CDR3 has 13 residues. With 5 bases removed from V and 5 bases from J, the gap between germline ends came to 12 bases. Here the CDR3 reads CASSWGLRETQYF. CDR3 DNA: TGCGCCAGCAGCTGGGGCTTACGTGAGACCCAGTACTTC.

This clonotype was seen only a few times. The chain is built from TRBV28 and TRBJ1-2, with 10 bases aligning to TRBD1. The V gene's germline CDR1 is MDHEN and CDR2 SYDVKM. J gave up 8 bases and V 6 bases, and 12 bases lay outside the gene matches. The CDR3 is 15 amino acids. The CDR3 coding sequence is TGTGCCAGCAGATACACTACCGGGACAGGGGTCGGCTACACCTTC. Its protein is CASRYTTGTGVGYTF.